The present T cell receptor (beta chain) was sequenced within a study of blood T cell repertoires in COVID-19. Whole-study context: The origin of the acute and convalescent COVID-19 samples was the United States, Italy and Spain.

The study counted Cohort 3 donors as recovered given two negative PCRs, clearance, or symptom resolution. The repertoire was sequenced with immunoSEQ multiplex PCR; TCRdb's copy has only in-frame clones and lacks some. The sample consists of approximately 300,000 clones, about 90% of them appearing once. This sequence originates from a woman aged 25 to 39 who had recovered from COVID-19. Sequenced: PBMCs or T cells enriched from blood (not recorded which).

DNA for the CDR3: TGTGCCAGCAGCCTGACAGGGTGGAGCTATGGCTACACCTTC. Residues: CASSLTGWSYGYTF. This chain uses TRBV5-4 with TRBJ1-2; 7 positions agree with TRBD1. V shed 4 bases and J 4 bases; nucleotides not matched to a gene: 7. Germline V gives CDR1 SGHNT, CDR2 YYREEE (reference sequence). This CDR3 is built from 14 residues. Complete variable domain (other parts from reference TRBV5-4 and TRBJ1-2): ETGVTQSPTHLIKTRGQQVTLRCSSQSGHNTVSWYQQALGQGPQFIFQYYREEENGRGNFPPRFSGLQFPNYSSELNVNALELDDSALYLCASSLTGWSYGYTFGSGTRLTVV.